One and the same sample provided the 32 T cell receptor beta chains below, sequenced in a study of control samples from healthy donors and cancer patients. This table comes from immunoSEQ multiplex PCR, and its TCRdb copy is limited to in-frame clones, with some not included. The table lists approximately 79,000 clones, 75% to 90% of them singletons. The sample consisted of blood. The receptors stem from a man in his fifties or sixties in good health.

This clone was recorded a few times. The chain joins TRBV18 to TRBJ1-5; D possibly corresponds to TRBD1 (6 bases). The CDR3 totals 15 residues. Germline values: CDR1 KGHSH, CDR2 LQKENI. V lost 3 bases, J lost 4 bases, and 13 bases lay in between. CDR3 sequence (DNA): TGTGCCAGCTCACCTCGAGGGACACCGAATCAGCCCCAGCATTTT. Protein product: CASSPRGTPNQPQHF.

The chain combines TRBV2 with TRBJ1-2, with D hard to call. V gave up 4 bases and J gave up 4 bases, with 13 bases separating them. This CDR3 spans 14 amino acids. Germline-derived CDR1 and CDR2 are SNHLY and FYNNEI. CDR3 region: CASSVLSAGYGYTF. CDR3 DNA: TGTGCCAGCAGTGTGTTGTCTGCTGGCTATGGCTACACCTTC.

The V call is TRBV18, the J call TRBJ2-7; tentative D call: TRBD1 (5 bases). V was cut by 3 bases and J by 5 bases, with 8 bases left in between. Germline V CDR1 and CDR2: KGHSH, LQKENI. The CDR3 is 12 residues long. The CDR3 nucleotides read TGTGCCAGCTCACCGCAGGGTGACGAGCAGTACTTC. This gives the protein CASSPQGDEQYF.

This chain connects TRBV6-5 to TRBJ2-7; TRBD1 or TRBD2 may be the D gene (7 bases each). CDR3 size: 13 residues. CDR1 MNHEY and CDR2 SVGAGI come from the germline V gene. Trimming left V 4 bases short and J 5 bases short, with 12 bases between. This chain's CDR3 is CASSWEGAHEQYF. CDR3 in DNA: TGTGCCAGCAGTTGGGAGGGGGCCCACGAGCAGTACTTC.

This chain links TRBV4-2 with TRBJ2-7, with a tentative D call TRBD2 (7 bases). The CDR3 covers 15 residues. In germline, CDR1 is LGHNA, CDR2 YNFKEQ. V was shortened by 4 bases and J by 4 bases, with 17 bases between the two germline ends. The CDR3 DNA follows: TGTGCCAGCAGCCCCCAACCGCGGGGGCCGTACGAGCAGTACTTC. Protein product: CASSPQPRGPYEQYF.

The rearrangement joins TRBV19 to TRBJ1-5; D is perhaps TRBD1 (5 bases). CDR1 and CDR2 from the germline V gene are LNHDA and SQIVND (reference sequence). The ends were cut back, 7 bases at V and 7 bases at J, with 23 bases in the middle. CDR3 length: 16 residues. The CDR3 DNA reads as TGTGCCAGTACCATCGGTGGGGGGGGATTTGGCCAGCCCCAGCATTTT. It is translated as CASTIGGGGFGQPQHF.

The chain couples TRBV7-2 to TRBJ2-1; perhaps TRBD2 as D (6 bases). Germline CDR1 reads SGHTA; CDR2 reads FQGNSA. The CDR3 is 14 residues long. The V gene lost 5 bases and the J gene lost 0 bases, with 8 bases spanning the gap. CDR3 loop: CASSPGSSYNEQFF. As DNA, the CDR3 is TGTGCCAGCAGCCCCGGGAGCTCCTACAATGAGCAGTTCTTC. Based on the CDR3 plus reference TRBV7-2 and TRBJ2-1, the full variable domain is GAGVSQSPSNKVTEKGKDVELRCDPISGHTALYWYRQSLGQGLEFLIYFQGNSAPDKSGLPSDRFSAERTGGSVSTLTIQRTQQEDSAVYLCASSPGSSYNEQFFGPGTRLTVL.

The V gene is TRBV2, the J gene TRBJ2-7; TRBD1 matches at 7 bases. The CDR3 totals 13 residues. J gave up 0 bases and V 6 bases, and 2 bases lay outside the gene matches. Per germline, CDR1 SNHLY and CDR2 FYNNEI. The CDR3 sequence is CASRGTDSYEQYF. In DNA, the CDR3 is TGTGCCAGCAGGGGGACAGACTCCTACGAGCAGTACTTC. The whole variable domain, filled in from reference TRBV2 and TRBJ2-7, reads EPEVTQTPSHQVTQMGQEVILRCVPISNHLYFYWYRQILGQKVEFLVSFYNNEISEKSEIFDDQFSVERPDGSNFTLKIRSTKLEDSAMYFCASRGTDSYEQYFGPGTRLTVT.

This rearrangement joins TRBV5-1 to TRBJ2-7, with TRBD1 matching over 8 bases. Germline V gives CDR1 SGHRS, CDR2 YFSETQ. This CDR3 is built from 14 residues. With 0 bases clipped from V and 3 bases from J, the junction kept 2 bases outside the gene matches. This chain's CDR3 is CASSLDGTGYEQYF. For the CDR3, the DNA is TGCGCCAGCAGCTTGGATGGGACAGGCTACGAGCAGTACTTC.

The chain carries TRBV13 and TRBJ1-4; D not resolved. The germline V gene has CDR1 PRHDT and CDR2 FYEKMQ (reference sequence). V was shortened by 2 bases and J by 0 bases, with 10 bases between the two germline ends. The CDR3 has 16 residues. This CDR3 is CASSLWRATTNEKLFF. The DNA for the CDR3 is TGTGCCAGCAGCTTATGGAGAGCAACAACTAATGAAAAACTGTTTTTT.

The chain uses TRBV2 and TRBJ2-7; 13 bases agree with TRBD2. Looked up from germline, CDR1 is SNHLY and CDR2 is FYNNEI. The V gene end was trimmed by 10 bases and the J gene end by 4 bases; junction bases not matched to a gene: 4. The CDR3 spans 13 residues. The CDR3 protein is CATGLAGVYEQYF. The CDR3 region has the DNA TGTGCCACCGGACTAGCGGGGGTGTACGAGCAGTACTTC.

The chain uses TRBV7-6 and TRBJ2-7; 10 bases are shared with TRBD1. The CDR3 is 16 amino acids. CDR1 and CDR2 from the germline V gene are SGHVS and FNYEAQ. V gave up 5 bases and J gave up 4 bases; unmatched junction bases: 11. The CDR3 loop reads CASSPSTGTGVYEQYF. In DNA, the CDR3 is TGTGCCAGCAGCCCATCGACCGGGACAGGGGTGTACGAGCAGTACTTC.

This clone came up a few times. The chain carries TRBV5-1 and TRBJ2-1; 10 bases align to TRBD2. Germline V gives CDR1 SGHRS, CDR2 YFSETQ. Losses at the gene ends were 4 bases for V and 12 bases for J; bases not matched to a gene: 4. CDR3 length: 12 residues. DNA for the CDR3: TGCGCCAGCAGCCCCAGCGGGGGGGGGCAGTTCTTC. Its translation: CASSPSGGGQFF.

The chain recombines TRBV7-2 with TRBJ2-7; 10 bases agree with TRBD1. The CDR3 runs to 14 residues. V shed 5 bases, J shed 2 bases, and the junction held 3 bases outside the gene matches. In germline, CDR1 is SGHTA, CDR2 FQGNSA. The CDR3 reads CASSGGQGTYEQYF. The CDR3 DNA is TGTGCCAGCAGCGGGGGACAGGGGACCTACGAGCAGTACTTC.

This chain uses TRBV5-1 with TRBJ1-3; D is ambiguous. The ends were cut back, 2 bases at V and 0 bases at J, with 12 bases in the middle. CDR3 length equals 16 residues. CDR1 is SGHRS and CDR2 is YFSETQ in the germline V gene. The CDR3 region has the DNA TGCGCCAGCAGCTTTGACACCTCTAGCTCTGGAAACACCATATATTTT. It translates to CASSFDTSSSGNTIYF.

The V call is TRBV19, the J call TRBJ1-2, with TRBD1 identical over 7 bases. CDR1 and CDR2 (germline): LNHDA, SQIVND (reference sequence). This CDR3 has 14 amino acids. V lost 5 bases to trimming and J lost 6 bases; unmatched junction nucleotides: 9. The CDR3 loop reads CASSVRGTAHGYTF. CDR3 coding DNA: TGTGCCAGTAGTGTACGGGGGACAGCGCATGGCTACACCTTC.

This chain joins TRBV3-1 (or the pseudogene TRBV3-2) and TRBJ2-3; 9 nucleotides match TRBD2. Germline CDR1 reads LGHDT; CDR2 reads YNNKEL (reference sequence). The CDR3 consists of 16 residues. J gave up 3 bases and V 7 bases, and 11 bases lay outside the gene matches. The CDR3 is CASTPSRGGTTDTQYF. CDR3 in DNA: TGTGCCAGCACCCCTTCGCGGGGGGGCACGACAGATACGCAGTATTTT.

The chain combines TRBV7-9 with TRBJ1-1; TRBD1 might be the D (6 bases). The germline gives CDR1 SEHNR, CDR2 FQNEAQ (reference sequence). There are 14 residues in the CDR3. The germline V and J ends were trimmed by 3 bases and 3 bases, with 11 bases remaining between them. CDR3 loop: CASSLPPGDTEAFF. In DNA form, the CDR3 reads TGTGCCAGCAGCTTGCCCCCAGGGGACACTGAAGCTTTCTTT. The entire variable domain, with the rest obtained from reference TRBV7-9 and TRBJ1-1, is as follows: DTGVSQNPRHKITKRGQNVTFRCDPISEHNRLYWYRQTLGQGPEFLTYFQNEAQLEKSRLLSDRFSAERPKGSFSTLEIQRTEQGDSAMYLCASSLPPGDTEAFFGQGTRLTVV.

The chain is built from TRBV21-1 and TRBJ2-7; the table's TRBD1 call for D was not verified on the DNA. TRBV21-1 is designated a pseudogene. The CDR3 extends over 16 amino acids. The CDR3 sequence is CASTNQRGCIMYEQYF. The CDR3 coding sequence is TGTGCCAGCACTAACCAAAGGGGCTGTATTATGTACGAGCAGTACTTC.

This chain joins TRBV3-1 (or the pseudogene TRBV3-2) and TRBJ2-4, with D hard to call. V gave up 4 bases and J gave up 6 bases, with 16 bases separating them. The CDR3 length is 15 residues. Germline V gene data show CDR1 as LGHDT and CDR2 as YNNKEL (reference sequence). In nucleotides, the CDR3 is TGTGCCAGCAGCCCCTACCGCGAACCGGGAAACATTCAGTACTTC. Its protein is CASSPYREPGNIQYF.

The chain combines TRBV5-6 with TRBJ2-7; 8 nucleotides agree with TRBD1. CDR1 SGHDT and CDR2 YYEEEE come from the germline V gene. The CDR3 contains 14 residues. The V gene end was trimmed by 2 bases and the J gene end by 7 bases; junction bases not matched to a gene: 8. The CDR3 here is CASSFRDRRSEQYF. The CDR3 DNA reads TGTGCCAGCAGCTTCCGGGACAGGAGGAGTGAGCAGTACTTC.

The V and J genes are TRBV7-8 and TRBJ1-5; tentative D call: TRBD1 (6 bases). The V gene lost 3 bases and the J gene lost 11 bases, with 14 bases spanning the gap. Germline CDR1 and CDR2: SGHVS and FQNEAQ. The CDR3 loop spans 13 amino acids. The chain's CDR3 is CASSLDSLGAQHF. In nucleotides, the CDR3 is TGTGCCAGCAGCTTGGACAGCCTCGGGGCCCAGCATTTT.

This clone was observed a few times. This chain uses TRBV6-5 with TRBJ2-6; TRBD1 might be the D (5 bases). Germline V gives CDR1 MNHEY, CDR2 SVGAGI. The germline V and J ends were trimmed by 6 bases and 2 bases, with 8 bases remaining between them. This CDR3 has 14 amino acids. The CDR3 DNA reads TGTGCCAGCAGAGGGGCAACTGGGGCCAACGTCCTGACTTTC. Translated, it gives CASRGATGANVLTF.

The gene calls are TRBV6-2 or TRBV6-3 and TRBJ2-4; D may be TRBD1 (5 bases). Per the germline V gene, CDR1 is MNHEY and CDR2 is SVGEGT. V lost 6 bases, J lost 10 bases, and 13 bases lay in between. The length of the CDR3 is 12 residues. For the CDR3, the DNA is TGTGCCAGCAGCCCCGCAGGGATGATTCAGTACTTC. This gives the protein CASSPAGMIQYF.

V and J are TRBV5-8 and TRBJ1-2; TRBD1 agrees at 8 bases. Germline lookup yields CDR1 SGHTS and CDR2 YDEGEE. V dropped 4 bases and J dropped 4; count of bases not matched to a gene: 3. CDR3 length: 13 residues. This chain's CDR3 is CASSRDRSYGYTF. DNA for the CDR3: TGTGCCAGCAGCAGGGACAGGAGCTATGGCTACACCTTC. Full variable domain (missing parts from reference TRBV5-8 and TRBJ1-2): EAGVTQSPTHLIKTRGQQATLRCSPISGHTSVYWYQQALGLGLQFLLWYDEGEERNRGNFPPRFSGRQFPNYSSELNVNALELEDSALYLCASSRDRSYGYTFGSGTRLTVV.

V and J are TRBV2 and TRBJ2-1; possibly TRBD2 for D (6 bases). Deletions cut 11 bases from V and 5 bases from J, with 10 bases between. This CDR3 contains 11 residues. Looked up from germline, CDR1 is SNHLY and CDR2 is FYNNEI. CDR3 bases: TGTGCCGGGGGGTTTCACAATGAGCAGTTCTTC. Protein sequence: CAGGFHNEQFF. The full variable domain, rest sourced from reference TRBV2 and TRBJ2-1, is EPEVTQTPSHQVTQMGQEVILRCVPISNHLYFYWYRQILGQKVEFLVSFYNNEISEKSEIFDDQFSVERPDGSNFTLKIRSTKLEDSAMYFCAGGFHNEQFFGPGTRLTVL.

The chain couples TRBV14 to TRBJ1-4, with D possibly TRBD1 on 6 matching bases. The germline V and J ends were trimmed by 0 bases and 10 bases, with 15 bases remaining between them. The CDR3 is made up of 15 amino acids. Germline-derived CDR1 and CDR2 are SGHDN and FVKESK. The CDR3 loop reads CASSQERTAMGKLFF. Here the CDR3 DNA reads TGTGCCAGCAGCCAAGAAAGGACAGCTATGGGAAAACTGTTTTTT.

The chain recombines TRBV19 with TRBJ1-5, with TRBD1 as a possible D gene (5 bases). The CDR3 has 15 residues. The germline V gene has CDR1 LNHDA and CDR2 SQIVND (reference sequence). V was cut by 4 bases and J by 0 bases, with 10 bases left in between. CDR3 coding DNA: TGTGCCAGTAGTACACAGGATTATAGCAATCAGCCCCAGCATTTT. It codes for CASSTQDYSNQPQHF.

The CDR3 protein is CASSPFTGGSRTEAFF. The CDR3 region has the DNA TGTGCCAGCAGTCCATTCACGGGGGGCTCCCGCACTGAAGCTTTCTTT. The rearrangement uses TRBV3-1 (or the pseudogene TRBV3-2) and TRBJ1-1; D is perhaps TRBD1 (6 bases). Per the germline V gene, CDR1 is LGHDT and CDR2 is YNNKEL (reference sequence). The CDR3 sequence is 16 residues long. V dropped 6 bases and J dropped 4 bases, with 21 bases sitting between them.

The chain is built from TRBV9 and TRBJ2-1; 7 bases map to TRBD2. Germline V gene lookup returns CDR1 SGDLS and CDR2 YYNGEE. The CDR3 has 14 residues. V lost 4 bases, J lost 4 bases, and 5 bases stayed unmatched. Here the CDR3 DNA reads TGTGCCAGCAGCCCCGGCGGGGGATACAATGAGCAGTTCTTC. Residues: CASSPGGGYNEQFF.

The chain is built from TRBV7-9 and TRBJ2-3; 15 bases match TRBD2. CDR3 length: 15 residues. Per the germline V gene, CDR1 is SEHNR and CDR2 is FQNEAQ (reference sequence). The V gene end was trimmed by 6 bases and the J gene end by 8 bases; junction bases not matched to a gene: 6. The CDR3 loop is CASSPGTSGGSTQYF. The DNA for the CDR3 is TGTGCCAGCAGTCCCGGGACTAGCGGGGGGAGTACGCAGTATTTT.

This sequence joins TRBV2 and TRBJ1-5; possible D gene TRBD1, 6 bases. V lost 6 bases and J lost 1, with 13 bases in between. The germline V gene encodes CDR1 SNHLY and CDR2 FYNNEI. The length of the CDR3 is 15 residues. The CDR3 DNA is TGTGCCAGCAGCGAACAGGGTTGGAGCAATCAGCCCCAGCATTTT. This codes for CASSEQGWSNQPQHF.